One and the same sample provided the 18 T cell receptor beta chains below, sequenced in a study of T-cell memory formation after mild COVID-19. TCRdb independently ran MiXCR on the 5' RACE reads; one entry per CDR3 protein. Found here are some 250,000 distinct CDR3 sequences, over 15% of them singletons; the top ten hold under 25%. The sample consisted of PBMCs or a T cell subset sorted from them (not recorded which). The receptor set was obtained from a man younger than 30 who had mild COVID-19 (a few samples of this study predate the infection). Cell type and time point are not known.

V and J are TRBV24-1 and TRBJ2-5; no clear D gene. Trimming stripped 4 bases from V and 1 base from J, with 21 bases between. The CDR3 is 18 amino acids. Germline V CDR1 and CDR2: KGHDR, SFDVKD. The CDR3 spells CATSEYPSGSHPQETQYF. The CDR3 DNA is TGTGCCACCAGTGAATACCCTTCGGGTTCCCATCCCCAAGAGACCCAGTACTTC.

V gene TRBV24-1 combines with J gene TRBJ1-1, with D possibly being TRBD1 (6 bases). The CDR3 length is 15 residues. From germline, CDR1 is KGHDR and CDR2 SFDVKD. V was shortened by 4 bases and J by 5 bases, with 16 bases between the two germline ends. CDR3: CATSESRTAGTEAFF. CDR3 DNA: TGTGCCACCAGTGAATCCCGGACAGCCGGGACTGAAGCTTTCTTT.

This clonotype has more than one count but fewer than ten. V and J are TRBV7-9 and TRBJ1-2; weak D call: TRBD1 (5 bases). Trimming took off 0 bases at V and 3 bases at J, with 11 bases between the two ends. Germline V lookup: CDR1 SEHNR, CDR2 FQNEAQ (reference sequence). The CDR3 is 15 residues long. CDR3 in DNA: TGTGCCAGCAGCTTAGCAGCCCGGACATACTATGGCTACACCTTC. This gives the protein CASSLAARTYYGYTF. The variable domain in full, with the rest retrieved from reference TRBV7-9 and TRBJ1-2, is DTGVSQNPRHKITKRGQNVTFRCDPISEHNRLYWYRQTLGQGPEFLTYFQNEAQLEKSRLLSDRFSAERPKGSFSTLEIQRTEQGDSAMYLCASSLAARTYYGYTFGSGTRLTVV.

The rearrangement uses TRBV2 and TRBJ1-5, with TRBD1 matching over 7 bases. This CDR3 has 14 residues. Germline CDR1 reads SNHLY; CDR2 reads FYNNEI. With V trimmed by 11 bases and J by 11 bases, 18 bases remained unmatched. CDR3 sequence reads: CACRGGDSLWAQHF. The CDR3 DNA sequence: TGTGCCTGCCGCGGGGGGGACAGCCTCTGGGCCCAGCATTTT. Looking up the rest from reference TRBV2 and TRBJ1-5 gives the full variable domain: EPEVTQTPSHQVTQMGQEVILRCVPISNHLYFYWYRQILGQKVEFLVSFYNNEISEKSEIFDDQFSVERPDGSNFTLKIRSTKLEDSAMYFCACRGGDSLWAQHFGDGTRLSIL.

The table lists this clonotype with many counts. The rearrangement links TRBV2 to TRBJ2-1, with D possibly matching TRBD1 (5 bases). CDR1 is SNHLY and CDR2 is FYNNEI in the germline V gene. The CDR3 is 15 amino acids. The ends were cut back, 2 bases at V and 5 bases at J, with 13 bases in the middle. The CDR3 bases are TGTGCCAGCAGTGAATACCGACAGTTAAACAATGAGCAGTTCTTC. As protein: CASSEYRQLNNEQFF.

The chain carries TRBV24-1 and TRBJ2-3; maybe TRBD2 (7 bases). Germline V CDR1 and CDR2: KGHDR, SFDVKD. The CDR3 covers 14 residues. Trimming took 5 bases from V and 1 from J, leaving 9 bases between them. The CDR3 sequence: CATSVRGRTDTQYF. CDR3 sequence (DNA): TGTGCCACCAGTGTGCGGGGGCGCACAGATACGCAGTATTTT.

The chain couples TRBV6-2 or TRBV6-3 to TRBJ2-5; no reliable D call. The germline V gene encodes CDR1 MNHEY and CDR2 SVGEGT. The CDR3 is 13 residues long. V was trimmed by 2 bases and J by 5 bases, leaving 9 bases between them. CDR3 region: CASSYLIMETQYF. The CDR3 DNA follows: TGTGCCAGCAGTTACCTTATCATGGAGACCCAGTACTTC.

The chain links TRBV7-2 to TRBJ1-5; D not resolved. CDR1 SGHTA and CDR2 FQGNSA come from the germline V gene. This CDR3 has 13 amino acids. V was pared by 6 bases and J by 7 bases, with 13 bases between. Here the CDR3 DNA reads TGTGCCAGCAGACCGGACGCCTCGCAGCCCCAGCATTTT. Protein sequence: CASRPDASQPQHF.

The table lists this clonotype with many counts. The V call is TRBV7-8, the J call TRBJ2-2, with 9 bases lining up with TRBD2. Germline V lookup: CDR1 SGHVS, CDR2 FQNEAQ. This CDR3 region has 15 residues. The V gene end was trimmed by 3 bases and the J gene end by 4 bases; junction bases not matched to a gene: 3. The CDR3 DNA follows: TGTGCCAGCAGCTTGCGGGGGGGAATCACCGGGGAGCTGTTTTTT. Its protein product is CASSLRGGITGELFF.

This clonotype was detected a few times. The V and J genes are TRBV5-1 and TRBJ1-1; no firm D call. CDR1 is SGHRS, CDR2 YFSETQ, per germline. CDR3 length: 16 residues. V lost 4 bases, J lost 4 bases, and 20 bases lay in between. The CDR3 bases are TGCGCCAGCAGCAGCGGTCAGGTCGGTGTGGGCACTGAAGCTTTCTTT. It specifies CASSSGQVGVGTEAFF.

The chain has TRBV6-6 and TRBJ1-2; D is possibly TRBD1 (5 bases). The CDR3 sequence is 15 residues long. Germline V gene lookup returns CDR1 MNHNY and CDR2 SVGAGI (reference sequence). V lost 0 bases and J 3 bases, leaving 11 bases between the germline ends. The CDR3 DNA reads TGTGCCAGCAGTTACTCCCCCGGGGCCGACTATGGCTACACCTTC. This translates into CASSYSPGADYGYTF.

This clonotype occurred a few times. V is TRBV5-1 and J is TRBJ1-1; D uncertain. Germline V lookup: CDR1 SGHRS, CDR2 YFSETQ. The CDR3 runs to 14 residues. The ends were cut back, 2 bases at V and 5 bases at J, with 13 bases in the middle. CDR3 in amino acids: CASSFGDVLTEAFF. The DNA for the CDR3 is TGCGCCAGCAGCTTCGGGGATGTGTTGACTGAAGCTTTCTTT.

DNA for the CDR3: TGCGCCAGCAGCTACCGACAGGGGAACACCGGGGAGCTGTTTTTT. Translated: CASSYRQGNTGELFF. V and J are TRBV5-1 and TRBJ2-2, with TRBD1 identical over 7 bases. Germline V gene sequence: CDR1 SGHRS, CDR2 YFSETQ. CDR3 length: 15 residues. The V segment lost 3 bases and the J segment 1 base; nucleotides outside the gene matches: 3. Based on the CDR3 plus reference TRBV5-1 and TRBJ2-2, the full variable domain is KAGVTQTPRYLIKTRGQQVTLSCSPISGHRSVSWYQQTPGQGLQFLFEYFSETQRNKGNFPGRFSGRQFSNSRSEMNVSTLELGDSALYLCASSYRQGNTGELFFGEGSRLTVL.

The rearrangement links TRBV6-6 to TRBJ1-5; a possible D gene is TRBD1 (5 bases). Germline lookup yields CDR1 MNHNY and CDR2 SVGAGI (reference sequence). Deletions cut 5 bases from V and 3 bases from J, with 14 bases between. The CDR3 extends over 15 amino acids. For the CDR3, the DNA is TGTGCCAGCAGTGACTATGGGGCCCTCAATCAGCCCCAGCATTTT. This gives the protein CASSDYGALNQPQHF.

This clonotype showed up just a few times. The rearrangement joins TRBV4-1 to TRBJ2-3, with 9 bases identical to TRBD2. The CDR3 spans 16 residues. CDR1 and CDR2 from the germline V gene are MGHRA and YSYEKL. Trimming cost V 6 bases and J 4 bases; bases outside gene matches: 11. The CDR3 nucleotides are TGCGCCAGCAGATGGCTTGGCGGGGGGGCCGCAGATACGCAGTATTTT. Translating gives CASRWLGGGAADTQYF.

V and J are TRBV9 and TRBJ1-1; D is ambiguous. V dropped 4 bases and J dropped 3 bases, with 13 bases sitting between them. This CDR3 is built from 14 residues. Germline-derived CDR1 and CDR2 are SGDLS and YYNGEE. The CDR3 loop reads CASSPRGSYTEAFF. The DNA of the CDR3 is TGTGCCAGCAGCCCCCGTGGGAGTTACACTGAAGCTTTCTTT.

V gene TRBV6-2 or TRBV6-3 combines with J gene TRBJ1-2; D is ambiguous. Trimming took 2 bases from V and 6 from J, leaving 13 bases between them. The V gene's germline CDR1 is MNHEY and CDR2 SVGEGT. This CDR3 contains 14 residues. The CDR3 sequence is CASSYVVRVDGYTF. For the CDR3, the DNA is TGTGCCAGCAGTTACGTCGTACGGGTCGATGGCTACACCTTC.

As DNA, the CDR3 is TGTGCCAGCAACCCCGCTAGCGGGGGTGACAATGAGCAGTTCTTC. This encodes CASNPASGGDNEQFF. The chain recombines TRBV27 with TRBJ2-1, with TRBD2 matching 10 bases. This CDR3 is built from 15 residues. The V gene's germline CDR1 is MNHEY and CDR2 SMNVEV (reference sequence). The V segment lost 7 bases and the J segment 5 bases; nucleotides outside the gene matches: 8.